One and the same sample provided the 24 T cell receptor beta chains below, sequenced in a study of Tregs in tolerant kidney transplant recipients. These receptors' antigens are unknown. Libraries were prepared by immunoSEQ multiplex PCR; TCRdb keeps only in-frame clonotypes and omits some of them. Here the sample spans 20,000 or so clones, around 71% being singletons. Sequencing was carried out using Tregs from blood cultured with allogeneic cells. Every receptor here comes from a human donor in good health.

J is TRBJ2-2 and V is TRBV2, with 12 bases lining up with TRBD2. The J segment lost 1 base and the V segment lost 7 bases, leaving 4 bases of the junction unmatched. CDR1 and CDR2 from the germline V gene are SNHLY and FYNNEI. This CDR3 comprises 16 residues. The CDR3 spells CASKQTSGGNTGELFF. The CDR3 nucleotides read TGTGCCAGCAAACAGACTAGCGGGGGGAACACCGGGGAGCTGTTTTTT.

V gene TRBV6-5 combines with J gene TRBJ1-2, with no clear D. Germline-derived CDR1 and CDR2 are MNHEY and SVGAGI. CDR3 length equals 15 residues. Trimming removed 6 bases at V and 4 bases at J, with 18 bases between. The CDR3 sequence is CASSHEGYSRYGYTF. CDR3 bases: TGTGCCAGCAGCCACGAAGGTTATTCCCGCTATGGCTACACCTTC.

The V gene is TRBV5-1, the J gene TRBJ2-7; no clear D gene. The CDR3 has 14 residues. V was clipped by 1 base and J by 2 bases, with 10 bases between them. CDR1 and CDR2 (germline): SGHRS, YFSETQ. CDR3 region: CASSLTRLPYEQYF. In DNA form, the CDR3 reads TGCGCCAGCAGCTTGACGCGACTTCCCTACGAGCAGTACTTC.

The chain has TRBV7-9 and TRBJ1-1; 9 positions agree with TRBD1. The CDR3 consists of 13 residues. V trimming: 6 bases; J trimming: 11 bases; junction bases outside the gene matches: 10. Germline values: CDR1 SEHNR, CDR2 FQNEAQ (reference sequence). CDR3 residues: CASRAGTGRSAFF. The CDR3 nucleotides read TGTGCCAGCAGAGCTGGGACAGGGAGGTCGGCTTTCTTT.

J is TRBJ2-7 and V is TRBV5-4; 7 bases fit TRBD1. Germline-derived CDR1 and CDR2 are SGHNT and YYREEE (reference sequence). With 4 bases clipped from V and 4 bases from J, the junction kept 8 bases outside the gene matches. The CDR3 has 14 residues. Here the CDR3 DNA reads TGTGCCAGCAGCCCTCGGGACAGCCTATACGAGCAGTACTTC. The encoded protein is CASSPRDSLYEQYF. Using reference TRBV5-4 and TRBJ2-7 for the parts outside the CDR3, the full variable domain is ETGVTQSPTHLIKTRGQQVTLRCSSQSGHNTVSWYQQALGQGPQFIFQYYREEENGRGNFPPRFSGLQFPNYSSELNVNALELDDSALYLCASSPRDSLYEQYFGPGTRLTVT.

The chain uses TRBV27 and TRBJ2-7; 9 bases agree with TRBD1. V shed 6 bases, J shed 2 bases, and the junction held 11 bases outside the gene matches. Germline V gene sequence: CDR1 MNHEY, CDR2 SMNVEV (reference sequence). The CDR3 has 16 residues. The CDR3 nucleotides read TGTGCCAGCAGCTCAAGAAACAGGGGGCTTGCCTACGAGCAGTACTTC. As protein: CASSSRNRGLAYEQYF.

The chain joins TRBV9 to TRBJ1-3; 9 nucleotides line up with TRBD1. This CDR3 comprises 15 residues. V shed 0 bases and J 6 bases; nucleotides not matched to a gene: 4. Germline loops: CDR1 SGDLS, CDR2 YYNGEE. In DNA form, the CDR3 reads TGTGCCAGCAGCGTAGAGGGACAGGGTGCAAACACCATATATTTT. As protein: CASSVEGQGANTIYF.

This chain links TRBV5-1 with TRBJ2-7; D is perhaps TRBD1 or TRBD2 (5 bases each). V shed 5 bases and J shed 4 bases, with 16 bases lying between them. The CDR3 runs 14 residues. The germline V gene has CDR1 SGHRS and CDR2 YFSETQ. CDR3: CASSFVGDLYEQYF. The CDR3 DNA reads as TGCGCCAGCAGTTTTGTAGGGGACCTATACGAGCAGTACTTC.

The chain couples TRBV7-9 to TRBJ2-2, with TRBD1 as a possible D gene (6 bases). V lost 7 bases and J 0 bases, leaving 21 bases between the germline ends. This CDR3 spans 18 amino acids. Germline V gene data show CDR1 as SEHNR and CDR2 as FQNEAQ (reference sequence). The CDR3 DNA sequence: TGTGCCAGCACTCATACGACGCGGACAGATACGAACACCGGGGAGCTGTTTTTT. Encoded protein: CASTHTTRTDTNTGELFF.

In this sample, this clone is medium-sized. The chain is built from TRBV5-1 and TRBJ1-5; D might be TRBD1 (5 bases). V was trimmed by 4 bases and J by 0 bases, leaving 11 bases between them. This CDR3 is built from 15 residues. CDR1 and CDR2 from the germline V gene are SGHRS and YFSETQ. The DNA of the CDR3 is TGCGCCAGCAGCGCGGGGGGTTCTAGCAATCAGCCCCAGCATTTT. It is translated as CASSAGGSSNQPQHF.

The rearrangement uses TRBV1 and TRBJ2-2; TRBD1, the D gene given by the table, was not confirmed from the DNA. TRBV1 counts as a pseudogene. CDR3 size: 19 residues. Written as DNA, the CDR3 is TGCACCAGCAGCCAAGAGGCGGGACAGCCACCCGTAGAACACCGGGGAGCTGTTTTT. Its translation: CTSSQEAGQPPVEHRGAVF.

The chain is built from TRBV9 and TRBJ2-6; no firm D call. The V end was cut by 4 bases, the J end by 1 base, with 18 bases between. CDR1 and CDR2 from the germline V gene are SGDLS and YYNGEE. CDR3 length equals 18 residues. The CDR3 reads CASSTLPAALSGANVLTF. The CDR3 nucleotides read TGTGCCAGCAGCACCCTCCCGGCGGCCTTGTCTGGGGCCAACGTCCTGACTTTC.

This chain joins TRBV19 and TRBJ2-6; 9 nucleotides line up with TRBD1. Trimming cost V 4 bases and J 0 bases; bases outside gene matches: 10. Germline V lookup: CDR1 LNHDA, CDR2 SQIVND (reference sequence). The CDR3 is made up of 19 amino acids. CDR3 region: CASSNWGQGLFSGANVLTF. The CDR3 DNA reads TGTGCCAGTAGTAATTGGGGACAGGGTCTCTTCTCTGGGGCCAACGTCCTGACTTTC.

This chain connects TRBV7-9 to TRBJ2-3, with a weak D call TRBD1 (5 bases). Trimming cost V 0 bases and J 5 bases, with 12 bases left between them. The CDR3 totals 15 residues. Germline CDR1 reads SEHNR; CDR2 reads FQNEAQ (reference sequence). This CDR3 reads CASSLAGGREDTQYF. The CDR3 DNA reads as TGTGCCAGCAGCTTAGCCGGTGGCAGGGAAGATACGCAGTATTTT.

V is TRBV7-2 and J is TRBJ2-3; perhaps TRBD1 as D (6 bases). Germline assignment: CDR1 SGHTA and CDR2 FQGNSA. The CDR3 consists of 19 residues. V dropped 5 bases and J dropped 4 bases, with 28 bases sitting between them. The CDR3 spells CASSLDRQRDPTFADTQYF. The CDR3 DNA follows: TGTGCCAGCAGCCTGGACAGACAGAGGGACCCCACTTTCGCAGATACGCAGTATTTT. The entire variable domain, with the rest obtained from reference TRBV7-2 and TRBJ2-3, is as follows: GAGVSQSPSNKVTEKGKDVELRCDPISGHTALYWYRQSLGQGLEFLIYFQGNSAPDKSGLPSDRFSAERTGGSVSTLTIQRTQQEDSAVYLCASSLDRQRDPTFADTQYFGPGTRLTVL.

The V call is TRBV5-1, the J call TRBJ2-7; 8 positions agree with TRBD2. Germline CDR1 is SGHRS and CDR2 is YFSETQ. This CDR3 has 14 amino acids. V gave up 5 bases and J gave up 3 bases; unmatched junction bases: 7. CDR3 region: CASRAGTSGYEQYF. Written as DNA, the CDR3 is TGCGCCAGCAGGGCGGGAACTAGCGGCTACGAGCAGTACTTC.

The chain combines TRBV10-3 with TRBJ2-7; maybe TRBD1 (5 bases). Germline CDR1 is ENHRY and CDR2 is SYGVKD. V shed 10 bases and J shed 6 bases, with 19 bases lying between them. This CDR3 has 13 amino acids. For the CDR3, the DNA is TGTGCCACCCGCCCAGGGCAGGCCGGCGAGCAGTACTTC. Translation gives CATRPGQAGEQYF.

The gene calls are TRBV10-2 and TRBJ1-6; no clear D. Trimming stripped 2 bases from V and 4 bases from J, with 15 bases between. The CDR3 contains 17 residues. Looked up from germline, CDR1 is WSHSY and CDR2 is SAAADI. This chain's CDR3 is CASSERSPVGYNSPLHF. Written as DNA, the CDR3 is TGCGCCAGCAGTGAGCGGTCCCCGGTGGGTTATAATTCACCCCTCCACTTT.

The V gene is TRBV30, the J gene TRBJ2-5; D gene uncertain. CDR3 length equals 11 residues. Germline V gene sequence: CDR1 GTSNPN, CDR2 SVGIG (reference sequence). V lost 0 bases and J 5 bases, leaving 4 bases between the germline ends. This CDR3 reads CAWSVRETQYF. Here the CDR3 DNA reads TGTGCCTGGAGTGTACGGGAGACCCAGTACTTC.

This clone was detected only a few times. The DNA for the CDR3 is TGCGCCAGCAGCTCCGGCTCAGCGCGCATTAATGAAAAACTGTTTTTT. This gives the protein CASSSGSARINEKLFF. The chain couples TRBV5-1 to TRBJ1-4, with D uncertain. This CDR3 spans 16 amino acids. In germline, CDR1 is SGHRS, CDR2 YFSETQ. The V gene lost 3 bases and the J gene lost 4 bases, with 16 bases spanning the gap.

The CDR3 DNA sequence: TGTGCCAGCTCACCGGAGGCGGGTTCTAACTATGGCTACACCTTC. Residues: CASSPEAGSNYGYTF. The chain is built from TRBV18 and TRBJ1-2; D call uncertain. Trimming stripped 3 bases from V and 0 bases from J, with 11 bases between. The germline gives CDR1 KGHSH, CDR2 LQKENI. The CDR3 sequence is 15 residues long.

This sequence joins TRBV27 and TRBJ2-1, with TRBD2 matching 11 bases. After removal of 5 bases from V and 2 bases from J, the junction contained 20 bases not matched to a gene. Germline V lookup: CDR1 MNHEY, CDR2 SMNVEV (reference sequence). This CDR3 is built from 21 residues. CDR3 amino acids: CASSRARLGFSGRAAYNEQFF. The CDR3 DNA sequence: TGTGCCAGCAGTCGCGCCAGGCTCGGTTTTAGCGGGAGGGCCGCCTACAATGAGCAGTTCTTC.

In its sample, this clone ranks as medium-sized. The chain recombines TRBV19 with TRBJ2-1, with TRBD2 matching 10 bases. CDR3 length: 16 residues. With 6 bases clipped from V and 6 bases from J, the junction kept 11 bases outside the gene matches. Germline CDR1 and CDR2: LNHDA and SQIVND (reference sequence). The CDR3 spells CASRTLAGVGSNEQFF. CDR3 coding DNA: TGTGCCAGTAGGACTCTAGCGGGAGTAGGGAGCAATGAGCAGTTCTTC. The full variable domain, rest sourced from reference TRBV19 and TRBJ2-1, is DGGITQSPKYLFRKEGQNVTLSCEQNLNHDAMYWYRQDPGQGLRLIYYSQIVNDFQKGDIAEGYSVSREKKESFPLTVTSAQKNPTAFYLCASRTLAGVGSNEQFFGPGTRLTVL.

The chain uses TRBV19 and TRBJ1-2; D remains unclear. Germline V lookup: CDR1 LNHDA, CDR2 SQIVND (reference sequence). The CDR3 is made up of 15 amino acids. V lost 0 bases to trimming and J lost 4 bases, with 12 bases between them. In nucleotides, the CDR3 is TGTGCCAGTAGTATAGATCACGCAGCCTCCTATGGCTACACCTTC. Translated, it gives CASSIDHAASYGYTF.